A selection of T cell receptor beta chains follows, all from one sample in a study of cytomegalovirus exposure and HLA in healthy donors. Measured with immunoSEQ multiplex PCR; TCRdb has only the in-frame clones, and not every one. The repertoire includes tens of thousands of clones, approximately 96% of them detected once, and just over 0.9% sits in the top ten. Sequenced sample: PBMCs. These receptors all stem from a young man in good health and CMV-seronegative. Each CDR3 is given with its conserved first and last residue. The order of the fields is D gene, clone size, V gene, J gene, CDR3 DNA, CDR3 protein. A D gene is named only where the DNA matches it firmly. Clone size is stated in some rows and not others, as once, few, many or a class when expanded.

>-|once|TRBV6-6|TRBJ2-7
TGTGCCAGCAGTCCCCCAGGGTCTGGCGAGCAGTACTTC
CASSPPGSGEQYF
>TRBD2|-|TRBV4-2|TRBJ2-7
TGTGCCAGCAGCCAAGATACTAGCGGGAGTGTCGGCGAGCAGTACTTC
CASSQDTSGSVGEQYF
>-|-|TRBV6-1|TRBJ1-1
TGTGCCAGCAGTGAAGATGTAGGGACACCAAACACTGAAGCTTTCTTT
CASSEDVGTPNTEAFF
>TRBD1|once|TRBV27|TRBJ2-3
TGTGCCAGCAGATTGACAGGGGCTGGCACAGATACGCAGTATTTT
CASRLTGAGTDTQYF
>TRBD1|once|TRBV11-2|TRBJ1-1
TGTGCCAGCAGCTCAACGTTCCGGGACAGGGGCACTGAAGCTTTCTTT
CASSSTFRDRGTEAFF
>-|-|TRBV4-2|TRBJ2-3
TGTGCCAGCAGCCAATCTAGTGCTTGGACACTCGACCGCACAGATACGCAGTATTTT
CASSQSSAWTLDRTDTQYF
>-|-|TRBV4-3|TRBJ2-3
TGCGCCAGCAGCCAAGATCGGGCAGGGGCTGTGGATACGCAGTATTTT
CASSQDRAGAVDTQYF
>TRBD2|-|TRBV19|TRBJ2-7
TGTGCCAGTACCGAGACTAGCGGGAGTTCCTACGAGCAGTACTTC
CASTETSGSSYEQYF
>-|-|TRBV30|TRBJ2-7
TGTGCCTGGAGTCGGTTCGGGGGGCTCAGCTCCTACGAGCAGTACTTC
CAWSRFGGLSSYEQYF
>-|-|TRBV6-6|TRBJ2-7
TGTGCCAGCAGTTATAATCCCTCCTACGAGCAGTACTTC
CASSYNPSYEQYF
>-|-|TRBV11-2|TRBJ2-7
TGTGCCAGCCGGGACTTGAAGAACTACGAGCAGTACTTC
CASRDLKNYEQYF
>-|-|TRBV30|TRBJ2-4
TGTGCCTGGAGTGTAGTACCCGAAGCCCAAAACATTCAGTACTTC
CAWSVVPEAQNIQYF
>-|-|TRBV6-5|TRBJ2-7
TGTGCCAGCAGTTACCGGGACACCTACGAGCAGTACTTC
CASSYRDTYEQYF
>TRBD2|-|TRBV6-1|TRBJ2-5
TGTGCCAGCAGTGGACGGACTAGCGGGAGAGAGACCCAGTACTTC
CASSGRTSGRETQYF
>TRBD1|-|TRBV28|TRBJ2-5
TGTGCCAGCAGTTTGGGCAGGGGGCAAGAGACCCAGTACTTC
CASSLGRGQETQYF
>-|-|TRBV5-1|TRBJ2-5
TGCGCCAGCAGTAGCCAGGGGGGAGAGACCCAGTACTTC
CASSSQGGETQYF
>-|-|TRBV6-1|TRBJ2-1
TGTGCCAGCAGTGAAGTGACTTCCCGGGAGCAGTTCTTC
CASSEVTSREQFF
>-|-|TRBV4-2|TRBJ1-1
TGTGCCAGCAGCCGATTTGTAAGGGGTGGGGACACTGAAGCTTTCTTT
CASSRFVRGGDTEAFF
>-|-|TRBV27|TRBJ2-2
TGTGCCAGCAGTTCGGCGGGGAGGTCCGGGGAGCTGTTTTTT
CASSSAGRSGELFF
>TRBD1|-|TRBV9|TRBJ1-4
TGTGCCAGCAGCGCGGGTCAGGGGGCAACTAATGAAAAACTGTTTTTT
CASSAGQGATNEKLFF
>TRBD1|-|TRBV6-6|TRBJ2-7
TGTGCCAGCACAATCGTACGACAGGGTGCGTACGAGCAGTACTTC
CASTIVRQGAYEQYF
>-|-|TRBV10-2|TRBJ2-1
TGCGCCAGCAGTGACGGTCCCTCCTACAATGAGCAGTTCTTC
CASSDGPSYNEQFF
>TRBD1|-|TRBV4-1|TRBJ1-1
TGCGCCAGCAGCCAACCCGGACAGGGGAACACTGAAGCTTTCTTT
CASSQPGQGNTEAFF
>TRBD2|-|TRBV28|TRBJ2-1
TGTGCCAGCAGTTTAGGGACTAGCGGCTACAATGAGCAGTTCTTC
CASSLGTSGYNEQFF
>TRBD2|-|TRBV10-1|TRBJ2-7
TGCGCCAGCAGAACGACTAGCGGGAGGTTGAACGAGCAGTACTTC
CASRTTSGRLNEQYF
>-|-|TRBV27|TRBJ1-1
TGTGCCAGCTCCTATCGACAGATGAACACTGAAGCTTTCTTT
CASSYRQMNTEAFF
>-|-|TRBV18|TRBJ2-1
TGTGCCAGCTCACCACCGACGGGAGCCCCCCCTGAGCAGTTCTTC
CASSPPTGAPPEQFF
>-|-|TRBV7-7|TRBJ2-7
TGTGCTAGCAGCCGCTCAGACAGTTCCTACGAGCAGTACTTC
CASSRSDSSYEQYF
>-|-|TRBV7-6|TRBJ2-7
TGTGCCAGCAGCTCGTCACCGGTTGGCGAGCAGTACTTC
CASSSSPVGEQYF
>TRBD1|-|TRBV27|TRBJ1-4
TGTGCCAGCAGTTTATCGGGACAGGAAAATGAAAAACTGTTTTTT
CASSLSGQENEKLFF
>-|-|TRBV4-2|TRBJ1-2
TGTGCCAGCAGCCAAGATACGGTCGGGGTCTATGGCTACACCTTC
CASSQDTVGVYGYTF
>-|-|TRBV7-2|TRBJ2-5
TGTGCCAGCACCTCGGTATCACAAGAGACCCAGTACTTC
CASTSVSQETQYF
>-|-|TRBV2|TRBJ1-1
TGTGCCAGCATCAGAGGGGGGGGAGGGGATGAAGCTTTCTTT
CASIRGGGGDEAFF
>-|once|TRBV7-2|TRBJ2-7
TGTGCCAGCAGCGCCACACCACTACCCTACGAGCAGTACTTC
CASSATPLPYEQYF
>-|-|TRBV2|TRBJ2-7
TGTGCCAGCAGTCGGACAAAGGGTAACGAGCAGTACTTC
CASSRTKGNEQYF
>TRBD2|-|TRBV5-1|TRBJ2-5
TGCGCCAGCAGCTGGACCGGGACTAGTGAAGAGACCCAGTACTTC
CASSWTGTSEETQYF
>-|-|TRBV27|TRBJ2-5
TGTGCCAGCAGACCCGTGACACACCAAGAGACCCAGTACTTC
CASRPVTHQETQYF
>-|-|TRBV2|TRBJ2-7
TGTGCCAGCAGTACCGGGACTTTATACGAGCAGTACTTC
CASSTGTLYEQYF
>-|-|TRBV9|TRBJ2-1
TGTGCCAGCAGCGGGAACGGGGGAGTGTACTACAATGAGCAGTTCTTC
CASSGNGGVYYNEQFF
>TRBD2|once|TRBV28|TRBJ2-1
TGTGCCAGCAGACAAACTAGCGGCCCCTTAAATGAGCAGTTCTTC
CASRQTSGPLNEQFF
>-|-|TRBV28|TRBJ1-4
TGTGCCAGCAGGAGAGATGCAACTAATGAAAAACTGTTTTTT
CASRRDATNEKLFF